A selection of T cell receptor beta chains follows, all from one sample in a study of shared clonotypes between healthy human individuals. Assay: immunoSEQ multiplex PCR; the TCRdb copy retains only in-frame clones and omits some. The sample records about 2.1 million clones, about 93% being singletons. Sequencing input: naive CD8+ T cells from PBMCs. These receptor sequences come from a man younger than 30 in good health. Some clones in this sample may be carry-over from other donors' samples. CDR3s include the opening cysteine and the closing phenylalanine or tryptophan. A D gene is named only where the DNA matches it firmly. The size of a clone is reported for some rows only, either as once, few or many, or as a class for expanded clones.

j_call d_call clone_size v_call cdr3_nt cdr3_aa
TRBJ2-3 TRBD2 - TRBV2 TGTGCCAGCACTCGACTAGCGGGAGGGGAAGATACGCAGTATTTT CASTRLAGGEDTQYF
TRBJ2-1 - - TRBV7-9 TGTGCCAGCAGCTTAGCCGGGCCCGAAGATGAGCAGTTCTTC CASSLAGPEDEQFF
TRBJ2-7 - - TRBV28 TGTGCCAGCAGTTTTAGGGCCCGGTGGGACGAGCAGTACTTC CASSFRARWDEQYF
TRBJ2-7 - - TRBV12-5 TGTGCTAGTGGTTTGGGTGGCTACGAGCAGTACTTC CASGLGGYEQYF
TRBJ2-7 TRBD2 - TRBV7-6 TGTGCCAGCAGCTTAGAGTGGCTAGCGGGGGAGCAGTACTTC CASSLEWLAGEQYF
TRBJ2-3 - - TRBV7-9 TGTGCCAGCAGCTTAGCGGTTAGCTTAGATACGCAGTATTTT CASSLAVSLDTQYF
TRBJ2-5 - - TRBV4-1 TGCGCCAGCAGCCAAGATGGGATTCTCCCGTGGGAGACCCAGTACTTC CASSQDGILPWETQYF
TRBJ2-2 TRBD2 - TRBV11-2 TGTGCCAGCAGCTTAGGCGGGAGGGGGACCGGGGAGCTGTTTTTT CASSLGGRGTGELFF
TRBJ1-1 - - TRBV5-6 TGTGCCAGCAGCTTTATGGCAGGCCGAAACACTGAAGCTTTCTTT CASSFMAGRNTEAFF
TRBJ2-7 TRBD1 - TRBV4-1 TGCGCCAGCAGCCTATCGGACAGGGTCGAGCAGTACTTC CASSLSDRVEQYF
TRBJ1-1 TRBD1 once TRBV4-1 TGCGCCAGCAGCCACGACAGGGGGGGACCTGAAGCTTTCTTT CASSHDRGGPEAFF
TRBJ2-7 TRBD2 - TRBV6-1 TGTGCCAGCAGTGAATGGCGGGAGGGAGCCCACGAGCAGTACTTC CASSEWREGAHEQYF
TRBJ2-1 TRBD2 - TRBV27 TGTGCCAGCGGTATTATTGTAGCGGGTTACGGCGATGAGCAGTTCTTC CASGIIVAGYGDEQFF
TRBJ2-7 - - TRBV7-9 TGTGCCAGCAGCTTAGGGCAGATTATACCCTACGAGCAGTACTTC CASSLGQIIPYEQYF
TRBJ2-1 TRBD2 - TRBV7-3 TGTGCCAGCAGCGTACTAGCGGGAAATGAGCAGTTCTTC CASSVLAGNEQFF
TRBJ1-1 TRBD1 - TRBV19 TGTGCCAGTAGCCCCGGGGACAGAACTGAAGCTTTCTTT CASSPGDRTEAFF
TRBJ2-4 - - TRBV5-6 TGTGCCAGCAGCGCTGAAGGGGGTTGGAGCATTCAGTACTTC CASSAEGGWSIQYF
TRBJ2-1 TRBD2 - TRBV5-1 TGCGCCAGCAGCTTGGTTCTAGCGGGAAACTACGAGCAGTTCTTC CASSLVLAGNYEQFF
TRBJ2-3 TRBD2 once TRBV28 TGTGCCAGCACCAGGAGCGGGATAAGAACAGATACGCAGTATTTT CASTRSGIRTDTQYF
TRBJ2-7 TRBD2 - TRBV5-1 TGCGCCAGCAGCTTGGAGCGGGGGGCGATGAACGAGCAGTACTTC CASSLERGAMNEQYF
TRBJ2-3 TRBD2 - TRBV4-3 TGCGCCAGCAGCAGGCGGACTAGCGGGAACACAGATACGCAGTATTTT CASSRRTSGNTDTQYF
TRBJ2-3 TRBD2 - TRBV19 TGTGCCAGTAGTGCACGATTAGCTAGCGGGAGGGCCGCGGCAGATACGCAGTATTTT CASSARLASGRAAADTQYF
TRBJ2-7 TRBD2 - TRBV10-3 TGTGCCATCAGTGAGTCGACTCGGGGAGCGGGGAGCGCCCTCTACTACGAGCAGTACTTC CAISESTRGAGSALYYEQYF
TRBJ2-7 - - TRBV9 TGTGCCAGCAGCCCGGGACGTTCCTACGAGCAGTACTTC CASSPGRSYEQYF
TRBJ1-1 - once TRBV6-5 TGTGCCAGCATCGGTTACAGTGAAGCTTTCTTT CASIGYSEAFF
TRBJ2-3 TRBD2 - TRBV5-1 TGCGCCAGCTTCATCGGGACTAGCGGGACAGATACGCAGTATTTT CASFIGTSGTDTQYF
TRBJ2-7 - once TRBV4-3 TGCGCCAGCAGCCCTACCGGGACCCCTTCCGAGCAGTACTTC CASSPTGTPSEQYF
TRBJ2-1 TRBD2 - TRBV7-6 TGTGCCAGCAGCTCCCTTATAGTAGCGGGAGTATATGAGCAGTTCTTC CASSSLIVAGVYEQFF
TRBJ2-7 - once TRBV5-6 TGTGCCAGCAGCTTGTCAGGGGTCGAGCAGTACTTC CASSLSGVEQYF
TRBJ2-1 TRBD2 - TRBV28 TGTGCCAGCAGTTTCTTCGTAGCGGGAGAGCTCGATGAGCAGTTCTTC CASSFFVAGELDEQFF
TRBJ2-7 - few TRBV7-7 TGTGCCAGCAGCCCCCGGGACGGCTACGAGCAGTACTTC CASSPRDGYEQYF
TRBJ2-2 TRBD2 - TRBV7-8 TGTGCCAGCAGCGAAGGGGGAAAAGAGCGGGAGGAGGCCGGGGAGCTGTTTTTT CASSEGGKEREEAGELFF
TRBJ1-4 - - TRBV6-5 TGTGCCAGCAGGTTGGACCAGGCGGATGAAAAACTGTTTTTT CASRLDQADEKLFF
TRBJ2-7 TRBD1 - TRBV30 TGTGCCTGGAGTGGTCCGGGACAGGGGCGATGGGCCTCCTACGAGCAGTACTTC CAWSGPGQGRWASYEQYF
TRBJ2-7 TRBD1 - TRBV4-1 TGCGCCAGCAGCCCCGGGACAGGGGCTTCCTACGAGCAGTACTTC CASSPGTGASYEQYF
TRBJ2-7 TRBD2 - TRBV9 TGTGCCAGCAGCGCTGGGGACTACGACTACGAGCAGTACTTC CASSAGDYDYEQYF
TRBJ2-7 - - TRBV5-6 TGTGCCAGCAGCGTCGGCCCGGGGGATTACGAGCAGTACTTC CASSVGPGDYEQYF
TRBJ2-1 - - TRBV7-3 TGTGCCAGCAGCTTAACCATGGCTCCGTACAATGAGCAGTTCTTC CASSLTMAPYNEQFF
TRBJ1-2 - once TRBV2 TGTGCCACCTTACGACTTGGGGGTTTGGGCTACACCTTC CATLRLGGLGYTF
TRBJ2-3 - - TRBV10-3 TGTGCCATCAGGCCCCTATGGACAGCAGATACGCAGTATTTT CAIRPLWTADTQYF
TRBJ2-7 - - TRBV29-1 TGCAGCGTTGAAGACAGGGGAATGGCCTACGAGCAGTACTTC CSVEDRGMAYEQYF
TRBJ2-1 TRBD2 - TRBV11-3 TGTGCCAGCAGTTTTCGCCAGCGGGAGGACTACAATGAGCAGTTCTTC CASSFRQREDYNEQFF
TRBJ2-7 TRBD1 - TRBV5-1 TGCGCCAGCAGCTCCGCAGGGACAGGCTCCTACGAGCAGTACTTC CASSSAGTGSYEQYF
TRBJ2-5 TRBD2 - TRBV9 TGTGCCAGCAGCCCAAACCCTAGCGGGGGGCAAGAGACCCAGTACTTC CASSPNPSGGQETQYF
TRBJ2-7 TRBD2 - TRBV29-1 TGCAGCGTTGTCTACGGGGGGAGTACCTACGAGCAGTACTTC CSVVYGGSTYEQYF
TRBJ2-1 - - TRBV7-8 TGTGCCAGCAGCTCAGTCACTGAGCAGTTCTTC CASSSVTEQFF